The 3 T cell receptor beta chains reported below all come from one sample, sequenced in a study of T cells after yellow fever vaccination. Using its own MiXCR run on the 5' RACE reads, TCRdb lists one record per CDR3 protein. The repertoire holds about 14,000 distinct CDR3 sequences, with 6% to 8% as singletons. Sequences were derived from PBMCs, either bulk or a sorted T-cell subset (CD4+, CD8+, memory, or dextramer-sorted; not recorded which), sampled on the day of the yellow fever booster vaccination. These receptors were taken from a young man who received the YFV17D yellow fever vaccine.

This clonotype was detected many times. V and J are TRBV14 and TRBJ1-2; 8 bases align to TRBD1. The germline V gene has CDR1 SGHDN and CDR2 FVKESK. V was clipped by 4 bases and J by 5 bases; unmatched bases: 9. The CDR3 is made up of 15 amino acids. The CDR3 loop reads CASSPSRTGIYGYTF. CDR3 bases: TGTGCCAGCAGCCCTTCCCGGACAGGGATATATGGCTACACCTTC.

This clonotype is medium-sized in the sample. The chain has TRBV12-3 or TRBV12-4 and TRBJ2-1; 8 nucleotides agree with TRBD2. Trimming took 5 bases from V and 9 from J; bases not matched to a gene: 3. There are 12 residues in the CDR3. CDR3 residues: CASSGLAFEQFF. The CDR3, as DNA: TGTGCCAGCAGTGGACTAGCATTTGAGCAGTTCTTC.

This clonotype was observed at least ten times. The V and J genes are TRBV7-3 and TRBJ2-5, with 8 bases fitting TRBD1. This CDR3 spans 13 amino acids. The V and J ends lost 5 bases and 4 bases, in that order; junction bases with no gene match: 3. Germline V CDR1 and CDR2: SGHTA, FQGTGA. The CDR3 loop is CASSQGAGETQYF. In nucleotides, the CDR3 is TGTGCCAGCAGCCAGGGGGCAGGAGAGACCCAGTACTTC.